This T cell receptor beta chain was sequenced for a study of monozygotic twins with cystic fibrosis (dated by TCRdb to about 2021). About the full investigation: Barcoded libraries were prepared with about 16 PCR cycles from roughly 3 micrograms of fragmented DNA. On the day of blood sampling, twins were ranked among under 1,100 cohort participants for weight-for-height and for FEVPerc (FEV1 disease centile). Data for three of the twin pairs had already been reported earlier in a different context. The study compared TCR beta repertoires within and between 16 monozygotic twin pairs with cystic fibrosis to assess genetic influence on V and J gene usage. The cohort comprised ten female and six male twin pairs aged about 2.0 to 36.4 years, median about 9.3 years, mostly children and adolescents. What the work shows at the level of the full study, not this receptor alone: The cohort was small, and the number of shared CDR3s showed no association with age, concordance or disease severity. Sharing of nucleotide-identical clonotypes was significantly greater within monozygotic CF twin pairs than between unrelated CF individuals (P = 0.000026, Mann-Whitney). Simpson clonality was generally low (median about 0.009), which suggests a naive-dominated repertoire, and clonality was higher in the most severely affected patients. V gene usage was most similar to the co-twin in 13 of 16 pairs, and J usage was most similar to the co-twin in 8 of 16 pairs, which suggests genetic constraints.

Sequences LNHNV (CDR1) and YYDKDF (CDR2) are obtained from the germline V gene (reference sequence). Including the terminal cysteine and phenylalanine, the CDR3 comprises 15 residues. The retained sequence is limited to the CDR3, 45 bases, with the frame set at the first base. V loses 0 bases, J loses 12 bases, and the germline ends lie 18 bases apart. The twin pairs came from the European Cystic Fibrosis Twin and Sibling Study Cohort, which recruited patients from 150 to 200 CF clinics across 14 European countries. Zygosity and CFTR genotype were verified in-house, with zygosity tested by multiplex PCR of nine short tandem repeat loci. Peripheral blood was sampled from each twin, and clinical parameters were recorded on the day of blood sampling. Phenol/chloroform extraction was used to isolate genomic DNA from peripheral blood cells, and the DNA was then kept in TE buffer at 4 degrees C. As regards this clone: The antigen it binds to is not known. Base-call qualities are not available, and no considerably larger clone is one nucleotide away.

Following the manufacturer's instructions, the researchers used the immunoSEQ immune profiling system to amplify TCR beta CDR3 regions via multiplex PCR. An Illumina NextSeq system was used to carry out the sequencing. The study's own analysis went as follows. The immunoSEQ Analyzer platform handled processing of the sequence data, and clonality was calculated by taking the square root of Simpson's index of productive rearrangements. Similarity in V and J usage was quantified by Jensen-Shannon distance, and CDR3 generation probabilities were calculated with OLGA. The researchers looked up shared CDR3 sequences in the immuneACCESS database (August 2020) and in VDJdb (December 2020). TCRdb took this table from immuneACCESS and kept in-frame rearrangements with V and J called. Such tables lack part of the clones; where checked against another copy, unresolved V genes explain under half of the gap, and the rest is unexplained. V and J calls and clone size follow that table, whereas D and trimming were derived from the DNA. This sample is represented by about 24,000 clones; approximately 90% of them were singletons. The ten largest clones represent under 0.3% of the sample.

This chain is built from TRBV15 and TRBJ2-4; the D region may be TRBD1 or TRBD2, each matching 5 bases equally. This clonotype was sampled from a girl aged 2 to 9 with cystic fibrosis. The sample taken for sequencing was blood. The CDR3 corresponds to CATSREGVTAEGQYF. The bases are TGTGCCACCAGCAGAGAGGGGGTAACGGCAGAGGGTCAGTACTTC.